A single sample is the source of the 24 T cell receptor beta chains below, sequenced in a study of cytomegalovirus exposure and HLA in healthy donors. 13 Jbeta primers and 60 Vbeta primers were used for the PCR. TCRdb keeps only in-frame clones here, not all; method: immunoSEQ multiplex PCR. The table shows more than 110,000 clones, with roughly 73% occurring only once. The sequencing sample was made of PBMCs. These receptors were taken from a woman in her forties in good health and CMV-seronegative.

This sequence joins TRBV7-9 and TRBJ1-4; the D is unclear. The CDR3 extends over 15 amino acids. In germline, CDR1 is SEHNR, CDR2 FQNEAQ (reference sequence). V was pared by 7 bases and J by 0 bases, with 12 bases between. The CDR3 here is CASTTGKSTNEKLFF. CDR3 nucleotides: TGTGCCAGCACCACGGGGAAATCAACTAATGAAAAACTGTTTTTT.

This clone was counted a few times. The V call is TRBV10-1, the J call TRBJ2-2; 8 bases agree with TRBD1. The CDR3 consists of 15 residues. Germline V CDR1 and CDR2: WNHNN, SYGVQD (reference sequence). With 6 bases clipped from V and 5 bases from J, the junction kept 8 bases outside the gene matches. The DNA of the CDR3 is TGCGCCAGCAGCCTCGACAGGGGAGTGACCGGGGAGCTGTTTTTT. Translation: CASSLDRGVTGELFF.

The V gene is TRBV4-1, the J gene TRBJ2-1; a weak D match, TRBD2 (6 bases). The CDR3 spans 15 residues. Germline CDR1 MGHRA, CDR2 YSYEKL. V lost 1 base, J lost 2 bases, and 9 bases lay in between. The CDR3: CASSQVGGAYNEQFF. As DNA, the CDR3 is TGCGCCAGCAGCCAAGTCGGGGGAGCCTACAATGAGCAGTTCTTC.

The CDR3 is CASSVAPGTSGGKKETQYF. In nucleotides, the CDR3 is TGTGCCAGCAGCGTAGCTCCAGGGACTAGCGGGGGGAAAAAAGAGACCCAGTACTTC. The chain joins TRBV9 to TRBJ2-5, with TRBD2 matching 15 bases. The CDR3 is made up of 19 amino acids. V lost 0 bases to trimming and J lost 3 bases; unmatched junction nucleotides: 9. Germline CDR1 and CDR2: SGDLS and YYNGEE.

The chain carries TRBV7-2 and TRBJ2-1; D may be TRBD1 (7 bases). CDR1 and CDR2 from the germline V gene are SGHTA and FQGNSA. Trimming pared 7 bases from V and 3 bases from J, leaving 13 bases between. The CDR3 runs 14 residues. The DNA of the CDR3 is TGTGCCAGCAACGGAGGGGGCAGCTACAATGAGCAGTTCTTC. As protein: CASNGGGSYNEQFF.

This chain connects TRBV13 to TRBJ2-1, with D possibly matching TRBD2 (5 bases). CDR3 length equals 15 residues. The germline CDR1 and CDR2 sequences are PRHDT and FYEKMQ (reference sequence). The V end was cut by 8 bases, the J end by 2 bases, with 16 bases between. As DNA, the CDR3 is TGTGCCAGCGCTCCGTCTAGCCTGCCCTACAATGAGCAGTTCTTC. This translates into CASAPSSLPYNEQFF.

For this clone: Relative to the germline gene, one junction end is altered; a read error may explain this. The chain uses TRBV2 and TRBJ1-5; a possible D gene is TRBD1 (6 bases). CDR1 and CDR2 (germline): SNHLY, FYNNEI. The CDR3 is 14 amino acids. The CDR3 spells CAGSFQGSNQPQHF. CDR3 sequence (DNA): TGTGCCGGCAGCTTCCAGGGGAGCAATCAGCCCCAGCATTTT.

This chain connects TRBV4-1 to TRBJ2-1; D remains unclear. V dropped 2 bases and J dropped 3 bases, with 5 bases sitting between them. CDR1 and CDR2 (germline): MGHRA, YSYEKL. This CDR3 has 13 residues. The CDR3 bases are TGCGCCAGCAGCCAATATAACTACAATGAGCAGTTCTTC. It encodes CASSQYNYNEQFF.

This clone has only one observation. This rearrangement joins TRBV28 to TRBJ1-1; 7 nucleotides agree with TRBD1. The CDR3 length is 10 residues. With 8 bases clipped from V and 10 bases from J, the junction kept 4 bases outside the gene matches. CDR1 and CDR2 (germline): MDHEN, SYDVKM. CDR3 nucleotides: TGTGCCAGCGGTAACAGGGGAGCTTTCTTT. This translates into CASGNRGAFF.

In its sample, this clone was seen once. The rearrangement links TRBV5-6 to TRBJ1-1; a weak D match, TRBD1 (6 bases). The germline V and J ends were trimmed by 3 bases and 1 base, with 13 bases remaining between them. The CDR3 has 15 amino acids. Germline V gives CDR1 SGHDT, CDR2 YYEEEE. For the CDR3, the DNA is TGTGCCAGCAGCTGGTACGGGACACAGAACACTGAAGCTTTCTTT. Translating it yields CASSWYGTQNTEAFF.

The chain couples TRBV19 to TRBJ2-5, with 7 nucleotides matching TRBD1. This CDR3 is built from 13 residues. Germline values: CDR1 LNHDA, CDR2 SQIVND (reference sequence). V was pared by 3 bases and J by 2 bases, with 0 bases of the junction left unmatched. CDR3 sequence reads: CASSMDRQETQYF. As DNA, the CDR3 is TGTGCCAGTAGTATGGACAGGCAAGAGACCCAGTACTTC.

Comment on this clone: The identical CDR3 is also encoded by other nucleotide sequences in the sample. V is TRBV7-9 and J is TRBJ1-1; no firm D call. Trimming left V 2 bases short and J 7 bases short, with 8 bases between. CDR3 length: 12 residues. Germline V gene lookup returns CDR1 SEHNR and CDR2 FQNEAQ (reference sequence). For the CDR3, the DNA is TGTGCCAGCAGCTTATACGGGAGTGAAGCTTTCTTT. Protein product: CASSLYGSEAFF.

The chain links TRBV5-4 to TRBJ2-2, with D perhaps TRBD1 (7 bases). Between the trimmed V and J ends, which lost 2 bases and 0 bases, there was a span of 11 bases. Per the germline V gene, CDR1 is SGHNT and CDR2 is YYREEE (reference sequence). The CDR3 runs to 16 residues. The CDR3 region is CASSFQGGANTGELFF. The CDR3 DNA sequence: TGTGCCAGCAGCTTTCAGGGGGGCGCGAACACCGGGGAGCTGTTTTTT.

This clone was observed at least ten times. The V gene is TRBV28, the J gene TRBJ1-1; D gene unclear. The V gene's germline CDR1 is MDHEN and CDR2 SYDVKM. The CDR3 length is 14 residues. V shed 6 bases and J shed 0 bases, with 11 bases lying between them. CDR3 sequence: CASRFQSMNTEAFF. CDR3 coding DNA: TGTGCCAGCAGGTTTCAAAGCATGAACACTGAAGCTTTCTTT.

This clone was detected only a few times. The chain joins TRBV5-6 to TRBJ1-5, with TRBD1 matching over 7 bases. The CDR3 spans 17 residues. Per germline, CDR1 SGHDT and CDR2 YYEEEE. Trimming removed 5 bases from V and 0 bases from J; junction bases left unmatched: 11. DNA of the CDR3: TGTGCCAGCAGTTCCCGACAGGGAAGATATAGCAATCAGCCCCAGCATTTT. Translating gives CASSSRQGRYSNQPQHF.

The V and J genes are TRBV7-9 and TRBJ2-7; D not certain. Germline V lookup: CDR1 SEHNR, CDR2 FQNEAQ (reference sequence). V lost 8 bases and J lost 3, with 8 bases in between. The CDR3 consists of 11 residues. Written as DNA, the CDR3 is TGTGCCAGCGGCCCTCTCTACGAGCAGTACTTC. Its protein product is CASGPLYEQYF.

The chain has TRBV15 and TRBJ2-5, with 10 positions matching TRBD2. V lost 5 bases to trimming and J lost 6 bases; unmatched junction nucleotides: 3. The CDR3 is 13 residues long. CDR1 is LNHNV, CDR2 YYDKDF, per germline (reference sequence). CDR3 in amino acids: CATSSSGGKTQYF. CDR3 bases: TGTGCCACCAGCTCTAGCGGGGGAAAGACCCAGTACTTC.

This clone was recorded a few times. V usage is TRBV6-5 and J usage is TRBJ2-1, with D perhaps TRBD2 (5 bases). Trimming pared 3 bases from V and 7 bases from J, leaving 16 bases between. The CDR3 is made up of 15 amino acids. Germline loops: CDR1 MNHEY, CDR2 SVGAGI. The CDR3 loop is CASSYRADTGNEQFF. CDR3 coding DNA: TGTGCCAGCAGTTATAGAGCGGATACTGGGAATGAGCAGTTCTTC.

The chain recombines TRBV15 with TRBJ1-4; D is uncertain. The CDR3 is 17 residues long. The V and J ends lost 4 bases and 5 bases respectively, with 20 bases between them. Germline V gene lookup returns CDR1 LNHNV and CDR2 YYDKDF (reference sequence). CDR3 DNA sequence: TGTGCCACCAGCACCCCTACGAATGAGGGCGACAATGAAAAACTGTTTTTT. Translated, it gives CATSTPTNEGDNEKLFF. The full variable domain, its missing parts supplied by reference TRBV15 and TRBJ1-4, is DAMVIQNPRYQVTQFGKPVTLSCSQTLNHNVMYWYQQKSSQAPKLLFHYYDKDFNNEADTPDNFQSRRPNTSFCFLDIRSPGLGDTAMYLCATSTPTNEGDNEKLFFGSGTQLSVL.

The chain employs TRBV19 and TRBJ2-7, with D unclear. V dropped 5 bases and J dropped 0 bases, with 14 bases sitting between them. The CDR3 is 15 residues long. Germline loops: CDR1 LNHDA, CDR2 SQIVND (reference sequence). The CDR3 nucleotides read TGTGCCAGTAGTCGATGGTTCCGGAGCTCCTACGAGCAGTACTTC. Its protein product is CASSRWFRSSYEQYF.

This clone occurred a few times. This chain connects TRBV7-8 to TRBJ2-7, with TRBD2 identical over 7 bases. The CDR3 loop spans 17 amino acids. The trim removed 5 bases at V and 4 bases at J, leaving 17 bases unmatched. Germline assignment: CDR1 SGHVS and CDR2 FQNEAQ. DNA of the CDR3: TGTGCCAGCAGCAACCCGGGTCTCGCGGGGGTTCTGTACGAGCAGTACTTC. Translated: CASSNPGLAGVLYEQYF.

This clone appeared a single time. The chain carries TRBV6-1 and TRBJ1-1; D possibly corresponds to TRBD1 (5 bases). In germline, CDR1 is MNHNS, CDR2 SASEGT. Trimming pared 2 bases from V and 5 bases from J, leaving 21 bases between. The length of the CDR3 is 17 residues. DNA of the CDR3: TGTGCCAGCAGTGAAACCCCGACAGCAACCGGGGGGACTGAAGCTTTCTTT. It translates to CASSETPTATGGTEAFF.

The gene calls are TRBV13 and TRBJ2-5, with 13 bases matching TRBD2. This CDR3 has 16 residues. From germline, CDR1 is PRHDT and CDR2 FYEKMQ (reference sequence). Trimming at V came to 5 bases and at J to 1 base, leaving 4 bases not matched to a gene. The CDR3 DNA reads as TGTGCCAGCAGCCTAAGACTAGCGGGGGGCCAAGAGACCCAGTACTTC. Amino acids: CASSLRLAGGQETQYF.

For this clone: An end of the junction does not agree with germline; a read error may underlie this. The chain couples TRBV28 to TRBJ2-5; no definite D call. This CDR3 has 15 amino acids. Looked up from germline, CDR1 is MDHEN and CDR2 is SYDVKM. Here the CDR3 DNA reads TGTGCCAGCAGTTCCCCTGGAGATCCAAGAGAGGCCCAGTACTTC. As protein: CASSSPGDPREAQYF.